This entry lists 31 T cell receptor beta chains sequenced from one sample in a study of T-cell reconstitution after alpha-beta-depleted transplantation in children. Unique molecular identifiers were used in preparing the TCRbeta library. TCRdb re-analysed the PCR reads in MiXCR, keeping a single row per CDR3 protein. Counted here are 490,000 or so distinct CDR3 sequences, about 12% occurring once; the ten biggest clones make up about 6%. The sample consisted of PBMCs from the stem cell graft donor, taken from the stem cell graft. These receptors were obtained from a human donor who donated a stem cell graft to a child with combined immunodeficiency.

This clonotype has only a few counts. CDR3 in amino acids: CASSSAGGARTDTQYF. Here the CDR3 DNA reads TGTGCCAGCAGTTCCGCTGGGGGGGCCCGCACAGATACGCAGTATTTT. V usage is TRBV27 and J usage is TRBJ2-3; possibly TRBD2 for D (7 bases). Trimming took 4 bases from V and 1 from J, leaving 15 bases between them. The CDR3 has 16 amino acids. Per the germline V gene, CDR1 is MNHEY and CDR2 is SMNVEV (reference sequence).

The CDR3 sequence is CSARPYTGATEAFF. The CDR3 nucleotides read TGCAGTGCTAGACCATACACAGGGGCCACTGAAGCTTTCTTT. The rearrangement uses TRBV20-1 and TRBJ1-1; the match to TRBD1 covers 7 bases. CDR1 is DFQATT, CDR2 SNEGSKA, per germline (reference sequence). Losses at the gene ends were 2 bases for V and 4 bases for J; bases not matched to a gene: 7. CDR3 length equals 14 residues.

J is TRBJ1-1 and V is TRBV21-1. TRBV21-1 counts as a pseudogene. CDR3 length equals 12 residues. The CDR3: CARWPRETEAFF. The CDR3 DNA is TGTGCCAGATGGCCGAGGGAAACTGAAGCTTTCTTT.

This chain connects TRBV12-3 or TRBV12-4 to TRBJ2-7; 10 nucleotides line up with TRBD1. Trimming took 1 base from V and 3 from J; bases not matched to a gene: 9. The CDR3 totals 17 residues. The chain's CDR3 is CASSLGGGGQGDYEQYF. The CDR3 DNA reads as TGTGCCAGCAGTTTAGGGGGGGGTGGACAGGGGGACTACGAGCAGTACTTC.

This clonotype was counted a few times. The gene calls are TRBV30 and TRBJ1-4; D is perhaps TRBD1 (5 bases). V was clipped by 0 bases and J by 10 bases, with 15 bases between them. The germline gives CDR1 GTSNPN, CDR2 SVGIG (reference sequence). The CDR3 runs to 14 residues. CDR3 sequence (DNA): TGTGCCTGGAGTGTCGGGGGGACCCCAGGAAAACTGTTTTTT. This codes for CAWSVGGTPGKLFF.

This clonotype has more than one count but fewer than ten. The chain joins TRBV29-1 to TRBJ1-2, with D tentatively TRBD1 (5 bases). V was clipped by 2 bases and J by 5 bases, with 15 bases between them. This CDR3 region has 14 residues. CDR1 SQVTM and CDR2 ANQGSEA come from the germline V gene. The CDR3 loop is CSVEPAGDRYGYTF. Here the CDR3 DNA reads TGCAGCGTTGAACCGGCAGGAGACAGATATGGCTACACCTTC. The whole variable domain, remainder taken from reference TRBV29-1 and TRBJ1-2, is SAVISQKPSRDICQRGTSLTIQCQVDSQVTMMFWYRQQPGQSLTLIATANQGSEATYESGFVIDKFPISRPNLTFSTLTVSNMSPEDSSIYLCSVEPAGDRYGYTFGSGTRLTVV.

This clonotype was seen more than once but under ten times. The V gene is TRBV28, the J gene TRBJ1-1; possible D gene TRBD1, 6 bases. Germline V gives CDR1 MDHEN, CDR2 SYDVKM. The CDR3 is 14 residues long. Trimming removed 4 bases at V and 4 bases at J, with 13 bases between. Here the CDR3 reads CASSSPGASTEAFF. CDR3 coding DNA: TGTGCCAGCAGTTCCCCAGGGGCCTCCACTGAAGCTTTCTTT.

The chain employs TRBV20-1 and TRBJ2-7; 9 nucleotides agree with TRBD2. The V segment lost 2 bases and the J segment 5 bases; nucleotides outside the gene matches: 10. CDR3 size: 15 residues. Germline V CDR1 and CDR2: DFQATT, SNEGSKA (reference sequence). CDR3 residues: CSARPGLAGLDEQYF. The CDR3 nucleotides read TGCAGTGCTAGACCTGGTCTAGCGGGACTCGACGAGCAGTACTTC.

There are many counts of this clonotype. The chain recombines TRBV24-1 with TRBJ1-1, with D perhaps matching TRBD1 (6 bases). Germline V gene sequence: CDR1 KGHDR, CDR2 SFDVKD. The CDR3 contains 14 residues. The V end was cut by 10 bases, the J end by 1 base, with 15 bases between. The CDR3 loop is CATHSGHSNTEAFF. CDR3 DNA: TGTGCCACTCATTCGGGACACTCGAACACTGAAGCTTTCTTT.

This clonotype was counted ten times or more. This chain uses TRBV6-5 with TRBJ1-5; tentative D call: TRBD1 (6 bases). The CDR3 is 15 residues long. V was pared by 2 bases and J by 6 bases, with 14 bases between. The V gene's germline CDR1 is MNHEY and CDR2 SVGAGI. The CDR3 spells CASSYGGNPGQPQHF. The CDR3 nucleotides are TGTGCCAGCAGTTACGGGGGCAACCCCGGTCAGCCCCAGCATTTT.

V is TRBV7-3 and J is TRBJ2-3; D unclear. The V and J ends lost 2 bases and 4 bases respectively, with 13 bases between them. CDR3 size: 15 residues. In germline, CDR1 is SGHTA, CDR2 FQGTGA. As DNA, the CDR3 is TGTGCCAGCAGCTTACAATCAAGCATGGCAGATACGCAGTATTTT. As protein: CASSLQSSMADTQYF.

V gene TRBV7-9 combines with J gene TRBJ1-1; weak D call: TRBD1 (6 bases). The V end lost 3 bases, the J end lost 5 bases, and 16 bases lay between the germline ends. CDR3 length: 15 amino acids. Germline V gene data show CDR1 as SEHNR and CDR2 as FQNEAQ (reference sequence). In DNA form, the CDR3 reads TGTGCCAGCAGCTTTTTCCGAACAGGGAGGACTGAAGCTTTCTTT. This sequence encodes CASSFFRTGRTEAFF.

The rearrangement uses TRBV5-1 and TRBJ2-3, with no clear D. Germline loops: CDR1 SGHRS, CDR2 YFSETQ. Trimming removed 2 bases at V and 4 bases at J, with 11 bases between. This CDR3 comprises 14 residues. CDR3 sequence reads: CASSFRQAADTQYF. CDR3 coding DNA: TGCGCCAGCAGCTTTAGGCAGGCCGCAGATACGCAGTATTTT.

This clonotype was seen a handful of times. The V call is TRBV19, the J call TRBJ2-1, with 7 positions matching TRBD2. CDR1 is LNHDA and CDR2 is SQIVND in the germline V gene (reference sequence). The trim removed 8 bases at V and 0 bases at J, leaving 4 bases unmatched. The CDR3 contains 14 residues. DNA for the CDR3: TGTGCCAGTGTCGGCGGGGGCTCCTACAATGAGCAGTTCTTC. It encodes CASVGGGSYNEQFF.

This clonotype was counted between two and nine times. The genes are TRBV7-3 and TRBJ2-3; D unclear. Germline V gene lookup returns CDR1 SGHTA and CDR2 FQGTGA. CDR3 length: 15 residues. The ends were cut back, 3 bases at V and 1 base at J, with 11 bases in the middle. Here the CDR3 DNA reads TGTGCCAGCAGCTTTTCCCCCAGTGGCACAGATACGCAGTATTTT. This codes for CASSFSPSGTDTQYF.

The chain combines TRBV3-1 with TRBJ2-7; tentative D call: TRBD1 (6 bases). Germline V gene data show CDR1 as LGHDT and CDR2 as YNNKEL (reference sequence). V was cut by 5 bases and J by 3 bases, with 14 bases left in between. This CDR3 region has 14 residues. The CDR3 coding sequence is TGTGCCAGCAGCGGTTTCGGACAGTTCTACGAGCAGTACTTC. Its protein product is CASSGFGQFYEQYF.

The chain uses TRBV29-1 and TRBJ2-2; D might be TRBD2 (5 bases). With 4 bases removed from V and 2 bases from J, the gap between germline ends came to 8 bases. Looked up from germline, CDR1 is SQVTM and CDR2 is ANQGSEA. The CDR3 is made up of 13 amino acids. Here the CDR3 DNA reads TGCAGCGTTGGCGGGTTAAACACCGGGGAGCTGTTTTTT. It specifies CSVGGLNTGELFF.

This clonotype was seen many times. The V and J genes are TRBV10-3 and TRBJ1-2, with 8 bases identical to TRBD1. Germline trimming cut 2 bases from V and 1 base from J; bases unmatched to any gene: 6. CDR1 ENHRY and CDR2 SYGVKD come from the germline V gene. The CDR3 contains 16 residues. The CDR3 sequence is CAISEGDRGFNYGYTF. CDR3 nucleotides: TGTGCCATCAGTGAGGGCGACAGGGGTTTTAACTATGGCTACACCTTC.

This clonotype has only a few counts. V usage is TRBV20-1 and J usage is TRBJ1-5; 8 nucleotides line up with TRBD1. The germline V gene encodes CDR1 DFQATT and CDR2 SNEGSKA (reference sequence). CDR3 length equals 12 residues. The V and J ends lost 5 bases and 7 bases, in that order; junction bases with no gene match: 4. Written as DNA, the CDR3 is TGCAGTGCTCCAGGACAGGGCCAGCCCCAGCATTTT. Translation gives CSAPGQGQPQHF.

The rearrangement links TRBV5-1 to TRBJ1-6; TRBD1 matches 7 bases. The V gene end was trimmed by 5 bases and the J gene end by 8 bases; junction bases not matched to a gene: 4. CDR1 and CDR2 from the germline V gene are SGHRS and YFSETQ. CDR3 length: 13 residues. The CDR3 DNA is TGCGCCAGCAGATGGGACAGCCATTCACCCCTCCACTTT. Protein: CASRWDSHSPLHF.

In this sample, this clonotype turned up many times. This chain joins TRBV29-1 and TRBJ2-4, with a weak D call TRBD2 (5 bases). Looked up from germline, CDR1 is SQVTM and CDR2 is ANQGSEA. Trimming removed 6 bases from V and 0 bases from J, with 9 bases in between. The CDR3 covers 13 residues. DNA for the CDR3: TGCAGCGTCCGCGGACTAGCCAAAAACATTCAGTACTTC. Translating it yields CSVRGLAKNIQYF.

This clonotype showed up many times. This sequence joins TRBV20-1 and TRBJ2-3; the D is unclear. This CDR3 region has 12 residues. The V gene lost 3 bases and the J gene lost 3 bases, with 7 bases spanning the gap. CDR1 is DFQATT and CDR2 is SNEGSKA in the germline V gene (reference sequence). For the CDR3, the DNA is TGCAGTGCTAGGGAGATGACAGATACGCAGTATTTT. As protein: CSAREMTDTQYF.

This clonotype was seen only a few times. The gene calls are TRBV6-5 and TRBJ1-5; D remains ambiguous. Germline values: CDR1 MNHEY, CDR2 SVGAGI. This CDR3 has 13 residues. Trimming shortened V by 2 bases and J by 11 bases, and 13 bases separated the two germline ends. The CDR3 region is CASSYGKNVAQHF. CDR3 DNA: TGTGCCAGCAGTTACGGGAAGAACGTGGCCCAGCATTTT.

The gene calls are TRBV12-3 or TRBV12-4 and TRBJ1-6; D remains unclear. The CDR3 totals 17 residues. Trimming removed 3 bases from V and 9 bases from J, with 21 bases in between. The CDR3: CASSLGRLIDLGSPLHF. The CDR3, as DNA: TGTGCCAGCAGTTTGGGTCGACTGATCGACTTAGGTTCACCCCTCCACTTT.

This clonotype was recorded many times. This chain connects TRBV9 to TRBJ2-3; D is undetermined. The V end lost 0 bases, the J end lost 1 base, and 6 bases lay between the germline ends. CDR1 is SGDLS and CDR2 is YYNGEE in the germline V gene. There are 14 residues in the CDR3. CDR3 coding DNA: TGTGCCAGCAGCGTAGTAGGAGGCACAGATACGCAGTATTTT. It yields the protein CASSVVGGTDTQYF.

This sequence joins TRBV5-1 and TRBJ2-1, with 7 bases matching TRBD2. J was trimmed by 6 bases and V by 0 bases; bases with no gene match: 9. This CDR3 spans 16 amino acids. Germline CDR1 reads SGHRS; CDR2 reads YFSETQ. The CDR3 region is CASSLARDYLFNEQFF. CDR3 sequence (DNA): TGCGCCAGCAGCTTGGCCCGGGACTACCTTTTCAATGAGCAGTTCTTC.

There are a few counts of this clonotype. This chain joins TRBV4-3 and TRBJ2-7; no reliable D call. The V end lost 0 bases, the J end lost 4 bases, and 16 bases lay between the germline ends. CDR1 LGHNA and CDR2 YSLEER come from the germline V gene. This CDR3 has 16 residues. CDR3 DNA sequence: TGCGCCAGCAGCCAAGATGCGGACCGATCCCCGTACGAGCAGTACTTC. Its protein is CASSQDADRSPYEQYF.

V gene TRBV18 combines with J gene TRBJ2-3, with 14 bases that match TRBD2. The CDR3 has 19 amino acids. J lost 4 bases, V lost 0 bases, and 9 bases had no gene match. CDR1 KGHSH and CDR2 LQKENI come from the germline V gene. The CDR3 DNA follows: TGTGCCAGCTCACCACCCCCGGGGACTAGCGGGAGTAACGCAGATACGCAGTATTTT. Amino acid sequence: CASSPPPGTSGSNADTQYF.

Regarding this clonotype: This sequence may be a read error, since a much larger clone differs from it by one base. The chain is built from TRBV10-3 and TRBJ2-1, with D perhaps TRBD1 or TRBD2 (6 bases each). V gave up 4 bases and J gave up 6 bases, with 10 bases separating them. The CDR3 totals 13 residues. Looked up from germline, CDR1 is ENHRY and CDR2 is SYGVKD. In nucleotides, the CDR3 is TGTGCCATCAGTGGGGGGGCGAGCAATGAGCAGTTCTTC. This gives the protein CAISGGASNEQFF.

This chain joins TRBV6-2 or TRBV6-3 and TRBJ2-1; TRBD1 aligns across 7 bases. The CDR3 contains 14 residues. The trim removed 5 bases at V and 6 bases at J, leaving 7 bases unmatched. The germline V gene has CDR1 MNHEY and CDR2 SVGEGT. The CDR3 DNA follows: TGTGCCAGCAGTCTCCCGGGACAGAGCAATGAGCAGTTCTTC. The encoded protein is CASSLPGQSNEQFF.

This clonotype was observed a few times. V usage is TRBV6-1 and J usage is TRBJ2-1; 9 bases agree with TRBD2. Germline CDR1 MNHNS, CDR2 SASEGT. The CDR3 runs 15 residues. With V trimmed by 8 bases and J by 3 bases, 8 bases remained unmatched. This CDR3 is CASGRGTSLYNEQFF. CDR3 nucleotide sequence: TGTGCCAGCGGCCGAGGGACTAGCCTCTACAATGAGCAGTTCTTC.